This T cell receptor (beta chain) was sequenced for a study of T cells after yellow fever vaccination. This CDR3 is built from 16 residues. The germline V and J ends were trimmed by 7 bases and 12 bases, with 28 bases remaining between them. This clonotype was observed many times. Its antigen remains unidentified. General study results and limits: Abundant bulk-population clonotypes could contaminate the FACS-sorted repertoires. Only a minor proportion of clonotypes was detected across both CD4 and CD8 compartments. Boosting was followed by the reappearance of most primary-vaccination clones (around 95% CD4, around 91% CD8).

TCR cDNA, made by 5'RACE template switching, carried an added universal primer site and UMIs. TCRdb recomputed calls from the 5' RACE reads with MiXCR, one row per CDR3 protein. The repertoire holds over 300,000 distinct CDR3 sequences, with 3% to 4.5% as singletons. The chain is built from TRBV12-3 or TRBV12-4 and TRBJ1-3, with D unresolved. This receptor was identified in a man between 18 and 29 years old who received the YFV17D yellow fever vaccine. The sample consisted of PBMCs, taken on the day of the yellow fever booster vaccination. The CDR3 sequence: CASTALIRALEMNIYF. The CDR3 DNA reads TGTGCCAGCACCGCATTGATTCGCGCTCTGGAAATGAACATATATTTT.